This entry lists 30 T cell receptor beta chains sequenced from one sample in a study of blood T cell repertoires in COVID-19. Sequenced by immunoSEQ multiplex PCR; TCRdb stores in-frame clones only, minus some. The sample lists about 210,000 clones, approximately 85% seen once, with roughly 5.5% in the top ten. Material: peripheral blood. The source is a woman in her 70s with COVID-19, enrolled during active disease.

V gene TRBV19 combines with J gene TRBJ2-1, with D possibly matching TRBD2 (5 bases). The germline V gene has CDR1 LNHDA and CDR2 SQIVND (reference sequence). The CDR3 totals 14 residues. V dropped 1 base and J dropped 6 bases, with 10 bases sitting between them. The CDR3 coding sequence is TGTGCCAGTAGTATAGGGACTGAAAGCAATGAGCAGTTCTTC. Translating it yields CASSIGTESNEQFF.

This clone was counted once. This same CDR3 is encoded by further DNA sequences in the sample. The J gene is TRBJ2-7, the V gene TRBV27; D perhaps matches TRBD1 (6 bases). Germline CDR1 and CDR2: MNHEY and SMNVEV (reference sequence). Trimming stripped 2 bases from V and 0 bases from J, with 8 bases between. The CDR3 runs to 14 residues. CDR3 in amino acids: CASSLGRGSYEQYF. The DNA of the CDR3 is TGTGCCAGCAGTTTAGGCAGGGGCTCCTACGAGCAGTACTTC.

This clone was seen a few times. This sequence joins TRBV27 and TRBJ1-2, with TRBD1 matching over 11 bases. The CDR3 extends over 13 amino acids. The germline CDR1 and CDR2 sequences are MNHEY and SMNVEV (reference sequence). Trimming removed 4 bases from V and 7 bases from J; junction bases left unmatched: 2. The CDR3, as DNA: TGTGCCAGCAGTTCCGGGACAGGGGGTGGCTACACCTTC. Its protein is CASSSGTGGGYTF.

This clone was found a few times. V gene TRBV20-1 combines with J gene TRBJ1-2; D gene uncertain. The germline V gene has CDR1 DFQATT and CDR2 SNEGSKA (reference sequence). V was cut by 6 bases and J by 8 bases, with 13 bases left in between. The CDR3 has 11 residues. The DNA for the CDR3 is TGCAGTGCCAGTGGAGACGGGGGCTACACCTTC. It is translated as CSASGDGGYTF.

This clone was found once. The gene calls are TRBV18 and TRBJ1-1; 7 bases align to TRBD1. Germline lookup yields CDR1 KGHSH and CDR2 LQKENI. This CDR3 contains 16 residues. Trimming at V came to 3 bases and at J to 0 bases, leaving 7 bases not matched to a gene. The CDR3 protein is CASSPRQTGMNTEAFF. CDR3 coding DNA: TGTGCCAGCTCACCCCGACAGACAGGGATGAACACTGAAGCTTTCTTT.

This clone turned up a few times. The chain recombines TRBV7-2 with TRBJ2-7; TRBD2 agrees at 7 bases. CDR1 is SGHTA and CDR2 is FQGNSA in the germline V gene. V was pared by 5 bases and J by 3 bases, with 7 bases of the junction left unmatched. The CDR3 is made up of 14 amino acids. The CDR3 reads CASSAPGRHYEQYF. The CDR3 DNA follows: TGTGCCAGCAGCGCCCCCGGGAGGCACTACGAGCAGTACTTC.

The V call is TRBV15, the J call TRBJ1-1, with TRBD1 as a possible D gene (6 bases). From germline, CDR1 is LNHNV and CDR2 YYDKDF (reference sequence). This CDR3 is built from 13 residues. Trimming left V 6 bases short and J 2 bases short, with 10 bases between. The CDR3 is CATSNRVNTEAFF. CDR3 nucleotides: TGTGCCACCAGTAACAGGGTCAACACTGAAGCTTTCTTT.

The V and J genes are TRBV5-5 and TRBJ1-6; no clear D. V dropped 1 base and J dropped 8 bases, with 16 bases sitting between them. Germline-derived CDR1 and CDR2 are SGHKS and YYEKEE (reference sequence). This CDR3 has 16 amino acids. This CDR3 reads CASSLRRVSADSPLHF. DNA of the CDR3: TGTGCCAGCAGCTTGAGGAGGGTCTCCGCAGATTCACCCCTCCACTTT.

This clone appeared a single time. This chain connects TRBV2 to TRBJ2-7, with 11 bases lining up with TRBD2. With V trimmed by 9 bases and J by 7 bases, 8 bases remained unmatched. Germline V gene sequence: CDR1 SNHLY, CDR2 FYNNEI. The CDR3 extends over 13 amino acids. The CDR3 loop is CASPLAGVREQYF. In DNA form, the CDR3 reads TGTGCCAGTCCACTAGCGGGAGTTAGGGAGCAGTACTTC.

The V call is TRBV6-6, the J call TRBJ2-1, with 13 nucleotides matching TRBD2. This CDR3 contains 16 residues. Germline CDR1 reads MNHNY; CDR2 reads SVGAGI (reference sequence). V shed 5 bases, J shed 3 bases, and the junction held 4 bases outside the gene matches. Here the CDR3 reads CASSRLAGGVYNEQFF. The CDR3 DNA follows: TGTGCCAGCAGTCGACTAGCGGGAGGAGTCTACAATGAGCAGTTCTTC.

The J gene is TRBJ1-1, the V gene TRBV6-5; 8 bases are shared with TRBD1. Germline CDR1 MNHEY, CDR2 SVGAGI. The CDR3 length is 15 residues. V dropped 6 bases and J dropped 4; count of bases not matched to a gene: 10. This chain's CDR3 is CASRPTDRGITEAFF. The DNA of the CDR3 is TGTGCCAGCAGACCGACAGACAGGGGTATCACTGAAGCTTTCTTT.

The J gene is TRBJ2-7, the V gene TRBV27; TRBD2 might be the D (6 bases). Per the germline V gene, CDR1 is MNHEY and CDR2 is SMNVEV (reference sequence). Trimming stripped 5 bases from V and 3 bases from J, with 14 bases between. The CDR3 totals 14 residues. CDR3 residues: CASSPLGSVYEQYF. The CDR3 DNA follows: TGTGCCAGCAGTCCCCTCGGGAGTGTCTACGAGCAGTACTTC.

The chain links TRBV5-1 to TRBJ2-2, with 10 positions matching TRBD1. V dropped 0 bases and J dropped 5; count of bases not matched to a gene: 4. The length of the CDR3 is 16 residues. Germline CDR1 SGHRS, CDR2 YFSETQ. CDR3 nucleotide sequence: TGCGCCAGCAGCTTGGCCGGGACAGGGGTGACCGGGGAGCTGTTTTTT. This translates into CASSLAGTGVTGELFF.

The gene calls are TRBV5-4 and TRBJ1-3, with TRBD1 matching over 7 bases. CDR3 length equals 15 residues. Germline V CDR1 and CDR2: SGHNT, YYREEE (reference sequence). The V gene end was trimmed by 3 bases and the J gene end by 2 bases; junction bases not matched to a gene: 5. The CDR3: CASSYTGTAGNTIYF. CDR3 nucleotide sequence: TGTGCCAGCAGCTACACCGGGACAGCTGGAAACACCATATATTTT.

This clone was seen once. This rearrangement joins TRBV7-3 to TRBJ1-5, with 9 bases identical to TRBD1. Germline CDR1 SGHTA, CDR2 FQGTGA. J was trimmed by 11 bases and V by 4 bases; bases with no gene match: 18. The CDR3 runs 17 residues. The CDR3 loop reads CASSWDRVLTLIVAQHF. Written as DNA, the CDR3 is TGTGCCAGCAGCTGGGACAGGGTTTTGACCCTCATCGTGGCCCAGCATTTT.

The chain combines TRBV15 with TRBJ2-3; no firm D call. The length of the CDR3 is 14 residues. V lost 2 bases and J 0 bases, leaving 6 bases between the germline ends. Germline-derived CDR1 and CDR2 are LNHNV and YYDKDF (reference sequence). The CDR3 DNA follows: TGTGCCACCAGCAGATACAGTAGCACAGATACGCAGTATTTT. Translated, it gives CATSRYSSTDTQYF.

The rearrangement joins TRBV7-8 to TRBJ2-7; 7 nucleotides align to TRBD2. This CDR3 is built from 15 residues. Unmatched junction bases numbered 7, after V lost 4 bases and J lost 1 base. From germline, CDR1 is SGHVS and CDR2 FQNEAQ. The CDR3 sequence is CASSSLLARSYEQYF. For the CDR3, the DNA is TGTGCCAGCAGCTCACTACTAGCGAGGTCCTACGAGCAGTACTTC.

The chain employs TRBV5-1 and TRBJ2-1; D gene uncertain. CDR1 is SGHRS and CDR2 is YFSETQ in the germline V gene. V was trimmed by 1 base and J by 0 bases, leaving 8 bases between them. The CDR3 consists of 15 residues. The CDR3 DNA follows: TGCGCCAGCAGCTTGTCCCCGAGCTCCTACAATGAGCAGTTCTTC. It translates to CASSLSPSSYNEQFF.

CDR3 residues: CAWQVRRTDTQYF. DNA of the CDR3: TGTGCCTGGCAGGTCAGGCGAACAGATACGCAGTATTTT. This chain joins TRBV30 and TRBJ2-3; no clear D. The germline CDR1 and CDR2 sequences are GTSNPN and SVGIG (reference sequence). V lost 5 bases and J lost 3, with 12 bases in between. This CDR3 region has 13 residues.

This rearrangement joins TRBV7-2 to TRBJ2-1; TRBD1 aligns across 10 bases. CDR1 and CDR2 (germline): SGHTA, FQGNSA. The CDR3 is made up of 15 amino acids. Trimming at V came to 5 bases and at J to 4 bases, leaving 5 bases not matched to a gene. The CDR3 DNA follows: TGTGCCAGCAGCCTAAGGACAGGGGGGTACAATGAGCAGTTCTTC. Protein product: CASSLRTGGYNEQFF.

The gene calls are TRBV7-2 and TRBJ1-1; D not resolved. V was clipped by 2 bases and J by 0 bases, with 7 bases between them. The CDR3 loop spans 14 amino acids. Per germline, CDR1 SGHTA and CDR2 FQGNSA. The CDR3 loop reads CASSLYEVNTEAFF. The CDR3 DNA is TGTGCCAGCAGCTTATACGAGGTGAACACTGAAGCTTTCTTT.

CDR3 sequence reads: CASTPAGVSYNEQFF. Here the CDR3 DNA reads TGTGCCAGCACCCCGGCGGGAGTATCCTACAATGAGCAGTTCTTC. The rearrangement links TRBV3-1 (or the pseudogene TRBV3-2) to TRBJ2-1; 7 nucleotides agree with TRBD2. V lost 7 bases and J lost 1; bases outside the gene matches: 7. Germline V lookup: CDR1 LGHDT, CDR2 YNNKEL (reference sequence). This CDR3 comprises 15 residues.

The CDR3 is CASSLRFGGQYF. As DNA, the CDR3 is TGTGCCAGCAGCCTCAGATTCGGGGGGCAGTACTTC. This sequence joins TRBV3-1 (or the pseudogene TRBV3-2) and TRBJ2-7; TRBD2 is a possible D gene (6 bases). The V gene's germline CDR1 is LGHDT and CDR2 YNNKEL (reference sequence). The CDR3 extends over 12 amino acids. The V gene lost 4 bases and the J gene lost 9 bases, with 13 bases spanning the gap.

The V and J genes are TRBV7-2 and TRBJ2-1; 9 positions agree with TRBD2. The CDR3 runs to 16 residues. Trimming cost V 5 bases and J 5 bases; bases outside gene matches: 10. Germline CDR1 and CDR2: SGHTA and FQGNSA. The CDR3 DNA is TGTGCCAGCAGCCTAGTTGGAGCGGGAGGAAACAATGAGCAGTTCTTC. It encodes CASSLVGAGGNNEQFF. The full variable domain, in which reference TRBV7-2 and TRBJ2-1 provide the parts outside the CDR3, is GAGVSQSPSNKVTEKGKDVELRCDPISGHTALYWYRQSLGQGLEFLIYFQGNSAPDKSGLPSDRFSAERTGGSVSTLTIQRTQQEDSAVYLCASSLVGAGGNNEQFFGPGTRLTVL.

The chain employs TRBV5-3 and TRBJ2-7; 7 bases fit TRBD2. TRBV5-3 is an open reading frame whose function is uncertain. Trimming took 4 bases from V and 5 from J; bases not matched to a gene: 6. There are 13 residues in the CDR3. The CDR3 spells CARSVGEGHEQYF. In DNA form, the CDR3 reads TGTGCCAGAAGCGTGGGGGAGGGGCACGAGCAGTACTTC.

This chain links TRBV9 with TRBJ2-1; TRBD1 aligns across 10 bases. Trimming removed 0 bases from V and 5 bases from J; junction bases left unmatched: 5. Germline values: CDR1 SGDLS, CDR2 YYNGEE. CDR3 length equals 16 residues. The CDR3 protein is CASSVGGTGEHNEQFF. The CDR3 DNA reads TGTGCCAGCAGCGTAGGGGGGACAGGGGAACACAATGAGCAGTTCTTC.

This sequence joins TRBV27 and TRBJ2-7, with 10 bases lining up with TRBD1. The V and J ends lost 1 base and 2 bases, in that order; junction bases with no gene match: 14. This CDR3 region has 19 residues. CDR1 MNHEY and CDR2 SMNVEV come from the germline V gene (reference sequence). This CDR3 is CASSLFALPGQGITYEQYF. The CDR3 DNA sequence: TGTGCCAGCAGTTTATTCGCCCTCCCGGGACAGGGGATTACCTACGAGCAGTACTTC.

The rearrangement links TRBV28 to TRBJ2-6, with 7 positions matching TRBD2. The CDR3 contains 16 residues. Germline V gene data show CDR1 as MDHEN and CDR2 as SYDVKM. This CDR3 is CAARAGDDPRVNVLTF. CDR3 bases: TGTGCGGCACGGGCGGGGGACGACCCCCGGGTCAACGTCCTGACTTTC.

The genes are TRBV6-2 or TRBV6-3 and TRBJ1-5; 10 nucleotides align to TRBD1. J lost 4 bases, V lost 2 bases, and 8 bases had no gene match. This CDR3 is 17 amino acids long. The germline V gene has CDR1 MNHEY and CDR2 SVGEGT. The CDR3 reads CASSYTSDRGRNQPQHF. The DNA of the CDR3 is TGTGCCAGCAGTTACACCTCCGACAGGGGGCGGAATCAGCCCCAGCATTTT.

In this sample, this clone turned up many times. The chain carries TRBV5-6 and TRBJ1-2, with TRBD1 matching over 7 bases. The trim removed 0 bases at V and 2 bases at J, leaving 13 bases unmatched. The CDR3 is 18 amino acids. Germline loops: CDR1 SGHDT, CDR2 YYEEEE. The CDR3 DNA reads as TGTGCCAGCAGCTTGGCCTTGCAGGGGGTTACGTTAAACTATGGCTACACCTTC. Translation: CASSLALQGVTLNYGYTF. The full variable domain, its missing parts supplied by reference TRBV5-6 and TRBJ1-2, is DAGVTQSPTHLIKTRGQQVTLRCSPKSGHDTVSWYQQALGQGPQFIFQYYEEEERQRGNFPDRFSGHQFPNYSSELNVNALLLGDSALYLCASSLALQGVTLNYGYTFGSGTRLTVV.